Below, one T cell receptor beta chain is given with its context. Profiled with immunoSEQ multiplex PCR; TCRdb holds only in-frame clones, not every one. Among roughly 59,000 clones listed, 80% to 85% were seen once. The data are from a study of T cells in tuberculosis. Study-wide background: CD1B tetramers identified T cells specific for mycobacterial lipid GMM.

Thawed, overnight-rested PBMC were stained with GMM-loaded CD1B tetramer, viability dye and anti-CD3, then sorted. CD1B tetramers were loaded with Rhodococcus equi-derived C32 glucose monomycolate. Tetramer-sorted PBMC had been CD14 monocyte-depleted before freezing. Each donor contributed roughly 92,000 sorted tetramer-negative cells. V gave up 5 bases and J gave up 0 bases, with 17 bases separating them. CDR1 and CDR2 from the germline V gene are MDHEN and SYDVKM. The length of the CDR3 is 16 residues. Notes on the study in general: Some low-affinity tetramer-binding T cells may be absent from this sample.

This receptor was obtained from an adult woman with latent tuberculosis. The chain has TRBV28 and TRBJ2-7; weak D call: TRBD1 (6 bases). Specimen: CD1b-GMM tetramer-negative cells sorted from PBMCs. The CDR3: CASSPLGTSSSYEQYF. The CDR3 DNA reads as TGTGCCAGCAGTCCCCTAGGGACATCCAGCTCCTACGAGCAGTACTTC.